This entry lists 25 T cell receptor beta chains sequenced from one sample in a study of blood T cell repertoires in COVID-19 (dated by TCRdb to the early 2020s). Libraries came from the immunoSEQ multiplex PCR assay. The source is immuneACCESS, and TCRdb retained only in-frame sequences with V and J called. Part of the clones is not carried over; for the studies checked, unresolved V genes explain less than half of this, and the remainder is unexplained. The sample data list tens of thousands of clones, and around 80% of these were observed just once. The ten largest clonotypes hold about 6.9% of the sample. Input material: peripheral blood. The receptor set was obtained from a human donor in a cohort sampled during active COVID-19.

The chain couples TRBV3-1 (or the pseudogene TRBV3-2) to TRBJ1-2, with D tentatively TRBD1 (5 bases). CDR3 size: 16 residues. Trimming took 0 bases from V and 3 from J, leaving 14 bases between them. Looked up from germline, CDR1 is LGHDT and CDR2 is YNNKEL (reference sequence). CDR3 in DNA: TGTGCCAGCAGCCAAGATCTAAAAGGGGTGGACTATGGCTACACCTTC. As protein: CASSQDLKGVDYGYTF.

DNA of the CDR3: TGCAGCGCAGGGACAGGGGGTGGCTACACCTTC. Translated: CSAGTGGGYTF. The chain uses TRBV29-1 and TRBJ1-2; 11 nucleotides match TRBD1. The CDR3 is made up of 11 amino acids. Per the germline V gene, CDR1 is SQVTM and CDR2 is ANQGSEA. Trimming took 7 bases from V and 7 from J; bases not matched to a gene: 2.

The chain carries TRBV18 and TRBJ2-7, with D possibly matching TRBD2 (5 bases). CDR1 KGHSH and CDR2 LQKENI come from the germline V gene. This CDR3 comprises 15 residues. V shed 6 bases and J shed 4 bases, with 19 bases lying between them. The CDR3 DNA follows: TGTGCCAGCTCCCCCAAGCGAGCGGACGGTTACGAGCAGTACTTC. This encodes CASSPKRADGYEQYF.

CDR3 sequence: CASSTGLAGGPDTQYF. CDR3 nucleotides: TGTGCCAGCAGCACTGGACTAGCGGGGGGGCCAGATACGCAGTATTTT. This chain uses TRBV7-9 with TRBJ2-3; 15 bases line up with TRBD2. This CDR3 is built from 16 residues. The V and J ends lost 5 bases and 4 bases, in that order; junction bases with no gene match: 4. The germline V gene encodes CDR1 SEHNR and CDR2 FQNEAQ (reference sequence).

The rearrangement uses TRBV5-4 and TRBJ2-5; TRBD2 might be the D (5 bases). V dropped 0 bases and J dropped 2 bases, with 11 bases sitting between them. The CDR3 has 15 residues. Germline V gives CDR1 SGHNT, CDR2 YYREEE (reference sequence). The DNA for the CDR3 is TGTGCCAGCAGCTTGGACGGACTTAAGCAAGAGACCCAGTACTTC. As protein: CASSLDGLKQETQYF.

This clone appeared a single time. V usage is TRBV7-8 and J usage is TRBJ1-6, with D tentatively TRBD1 (5 bases). The germline CDR1 and CDR2 sequences are SGHVS and FQNEAQ. The CDR3 loop spans 18 amino acids. V shed 6 bases and J shed 1 base, with 19 bases lying between them. CDR3 nucleotides: TGTGCCAGCAGACCGGGACTATCTTATGGGTCCTATAATTCACCCCTCCACTTT. This sequence encodes CASRPGLSYGSYNSPLHF.

This rearrangement joins TRBV5-1 to TRBJ2-7; 9 bases match TRBD1. Germline CDR1 reads SGHRS; CDR2 reads YFSETQ. The CDR3 is 12 amino acids. J was trimmed by 4 bases and V by 4 bases; bases with no gene match: 0. CDR3 nucleotides: TGCGCCAGCAGCGGACAGGGGTACGAGCAGTACTTC. This encodes CASSGQGYEQYF.

To note about this clone: One end of the junction does not line up with germline, which may come from a read error. The genes are TRBV5-8 and TRBJ1-2; D may be TRBD1 (6 bases). This CDR3 is 16 amino acids long. Germline CDR1 reads SGHTS; CDR2 reads YDEGEE. CDR3 DNA sequence: TGTGCCAGCAGTTTGGCCACTCTTGCCGGACAGTCTGGCTACACCTTC. Encoded protein: CASSLATLAGQSGYTF.

There are a few counts of this clone. The V call is TRBV18, the J call TRBJ1-2, with D perhaps matching TRBD1 (6 bases). The CDR3 is 14 amino acids. Trimming pared 1 base from V and 3 bases from J, leaving 9 bases between. Germline assignment: CDR1 KGHSH and CDR2 LQKENI. The chain's CDR3 is CASSPRSGDYGYTF. The CDR3 DNA is TGTGCCAGCTCACCACGTTCAGGGGACTATGGCTACACCTTC.

V is TRBV3-1 (or the pseudogene TRBV3-2) and J is TRBJ2-7; 7 bases fit TRBD2. The CDR3 consists of 14 residues. Germline CDR1 and CDR2: LGHDT and YNNKEL (reference sequence). Trimming at V came to 1 base and at J to 6 bases, leaving 6 bases not matched to a gene. DNA for the CDR3: TGTGCCAGCAGCCAAGCACTGGGGGGGTCCGAGCAGTACTTC. Amino acid sequence: CASSQALGGSEQYF.

The V and J genes are TRBV6-6 and TRBJ2-7, with D possibly being TRBD2 (5 bases). With 4 bases removed from V and 3 bases from J, the gap between germline ends came to 16 bases. Germline CDR1 is MNHNY and CDR2 is SVGAGI (reference sequence). The CDR3 sequence is 15 residues long. The CDR3 here is CASSLPTRGNYEQYF. For the CDR3, the DNA is TGTGCCAGCAGTTTACCCACGCGAGGGAACTACGAGCAGTACTTC.

The V and J genes are TRBV6-2 or TRBV6-3 and TRBJ2-7; TRBD2 matches 8 bases. Germline lookup yields CDR1 MNHEY and CDR2 SVGEGT. The CDR3 runs 14 residues. V trimming: 6 bases; J trimming: 9 bases; junction bases outside the gene matches: 13. CDR3 sequence (DNA): TGTGCCAGCAGCCGCGCGGGGGGCCGGTACCCGCAGTACTTC. Translated, it gives CASSRAGGRYPQYF.

V gene TRBV11-2 combines with J gene TRBJ1-1; D unclear. Trimming stripped 2 bases from V and 2 bases from J, with 9 bases between. Germline CDR1 and CDR2: SGHAT and FQNNGV. CDR3 length: 14 residues. As DNA, the CDR3 is TGTGCCAGCAGCTTAAGTGGAGGAAACACTGAAGCTTTCTTT. It is translated as CASSLSGGNTEAFF.

The chain links TRBV6-6 to TRBJ1-6; TRBD1 matches at 7 bases. Germline lookup yields CDR1 MNHNY and CDR2 SVGAGI (reference sequence). This CDR3 has 16 amino acids. The J segment lost 7 bases and the V segment lost 4 bases, leaving 10 bases of the junction unmatched. CDR3 residues: CASSSVPGQRNSPLHF. CDR3 nucleotides: TGTGCCAGCAGTTCTGTACCGGGACAGCGGAATTCACCCCTCCACTTT.

The chain links TRBV27 to TRBJ1-2; possibly TRBD1 for D (6 bases). The germline CDR1 and CDR2 sequences are MNHEY and SMNVEV (reference sequence). V lost 3 bases and J 4 bases, leaving 18 bases between the germline ends. This CDR3 comprises 16 residues. In DNA form, the CDR3 reads TGTGCCAGCAGTTTGGGGGCTACGTCGGCGGGCTATGGCTACACCTTC. This sequence encodes CASSLGATSAGYGYTF.

Only a few counts were recorded for this clone. Other DNA sequences in this specimen translate into the identical CDR3. The V and J genes are TRBV2 and TRBJ2-7; D ambiguous. Deletions cut 5 bases from V and 4 bases from J, with 3 bases between. CDR3 length equals 10 residues. Germline lookup yields CDR1 SNHLY and CDR2 FYNNEI. The CDR3 region is CASSRYEQYF. The CDR3, as DNA: TGTGCCAGCAGTCGTTACGAGCAGTACTTC.

This rearrangement joins TRBV7-9 to TRBJ1-5; D is undetermined. CDR1 SEHNR and CDR2 FQNEAQ come from the germline V gene (reference sequence). The CDR3 covers 14 residues. The V gene lost 0 bases and the J gene lost 2 bases, with 5 bases spanning the gap. CDR3 sequence reads: CASSLAGGNQPQHF. CDR3 sequence (DNA): TGTGCCAGCAGCTTAGCGGGCGGCAATCAGCCCCAGCATTTT.

The count of this clone is one. The V and J genes are TRBV6-5 and TRBJ2-2; D not certain. Germline V CDR1 and CDR2: MNHEY, SVGAGI. This CDR3 comprises 14 residues. The V gene lost 6 bases and the J gene lost 5 bases, with 13 bases spanning the gap. CDR3 sequence (DNA): TGTGCCAGCAGAAACTACGGCCGGACCGGGGAGCTGTTTTTT. Translating gives CASRNYGRTGELFF.

The V call is TRBV6-2 or TRBV6-3, the J call TRBJ2-5, with a tentative D call TRBD2 (7 bases). This CDR3 has 18 residues. CDR1 and CDR2 from the germline V gene are MNHEY and SVGEGT. Trimming cost V 0 bases and J 0 bases, with 17 bases left between them. CDR3 bases: TGTGCCAGCAGTTACTCGATCGGTCGGCGGGGGCACCAAGAGACCCAGTACTTC. It specifies CASSYSIGRRGHQETQYF.

The chain combines TRBV29-1 with TRBJ1-5, with D tentatively TRBD1 (5 bases). This CDR3 has 12 amino acids. Per the germline V gene, CDR1 is SQVTM and CDR2 is ANQGSEA. V was clipped by 5 bases and J by 8 bases, with 13 bases between them. CDR3 amino acids: CSVRRGGEPQHF. CDR3 coding DNA: TGCAGCGTTCGTAGGGGAGGTGAGCCCCAGCATTTT. The variable domain in full, with the rest retrieved from reference TRBV29-1 and TRBJ1-5, is SAVISQKPSRDICQRGTSLTIQCQVDSQVTMMFWYRQQPGQSLTLIATANQGSEATYESGFVIDKFPISRPNLTFSTLTVSNMSPEDSSIYLCSVRRGGEPQHFGDGTRLSIL.

This clone was found a few times. The J gene is TRBJ1-5, the V gene TRBV19; TRBD1 aligns across 8 bases. The CDR3 extends over 12 amino acids. After removal of 8 bases from V and 7 bases from J, the junction contained 4 bases not matched to a gene. Germline CDR1 LNHDA, CDR2 SQIVND (reference sequence). The CDR3 loop reads CASGQGQQPQHF. The CDR3, as DNA: TGTGCCAGTGGACAGGGTCAGCAGCCCCAGCATTTT.

The rearrangement links TRBV5-6 to TRBJ1-5; no firm D call. From germline, CDR1 is SGHDT and CDR2 YYEEEE. This CDR3 has 13 residues. V lost 1 base and J 8 bases, leaving 10 bases between the germline ends. For the CDR3, the DNA is TGTGCCAGCAGCTTGAAAGGACTGAAGCCCCAGCATTTT. Amino acid sequence: CASSLKGLKPQHF.

This chain links TRBV4-3 with TRBJ2-3, with 7 bases fitting TRBD2. CDR1 LGHNA and CDR2 YSLEER come from the germline V gene. The CDR3 consists of 17 residues. V shed 0 bases and J 5 bases; nucleotides not matched to a gene: 11. CDR3 sequence (DNA): TGCGCCAGCAGCCAAGATAGAGGACTAGGAGTAGTAGATACGCAGTATTTT. Residues: CASSQDRGLGVVDTQYF.

V usage is TRBV18 and J usage is TRBJ1-5, with 9 nucleotides matching TRBD1. Germline V CDR1 and CDR2: KGHSH, LQKENI. The J segment lost 6 bases and the V segment lost 5 bases, leaving 5 bases of the junction unmatched. This CDR3 is built from 14 residues. The chain's CDR3 is CASSWGTGPQPQHF. CDR3 sequence (DNA): TGTGCCAGCTCATGGGGGACAGGGCCTCAGCCCCAGCATTTT.

The chain is built from TRBV7-2 and TRBJ2-2; 10 bases are a match to TRBD2. V was pared by 4 bases and J by 7 bases, with 6 bases of the junction left unmatched. The germline CDR1 and CDR2 sequences are SGHTA and FQGNSA. This CDR3 is 15 amino acids long. CDR3 nucleotide sequence: TGTGCCAGCAGCTGGAAGCGGGGGGGCTTCGGGGAGCTGTTTTTT. Translating gives CASSWKRGGFGELFF.